These 17 T cell receptor beta chains share one sample of origin, sequenced in a study of blood T cell repertoires in COVID-19. Assay: immunoSEQ multiplex PCR; the TCRdb copy retains only in-frame clones and omits some. This sample has 250,000 or so clones; 88% occur once, and the top ten carry about 1.3%. Sequencing was done on a sample of peripheral blood. Receptor source: a man older than 75 with acute or convalescent COVID-19.

The CDR3 loop is CASSDSRTSGSGNIQYF. The CDR3 DNA reads TGTGCCAGCAGTGACTCAAGGACTAGCGGGAGTGGAAACATTCAGTACTTC. The chain combines TRBV2 with TRBJ2-4; 13 bases fit TRBD2. With 3 bases clipped from V and 6 bases from J, the junction kept 8 bases outside the gene matches. Germline loops: CDR1 SNHLY, CDR2 FYNNEI. There are 17 residues in the CDR3.

The CDR3 loop is CASSSRDSYTEAFF. The CDR3, as DNA: TGTGCCAGCAGCAGCCGGGACAGTTACACTGAAGCTTTCTTT. J is TRBJ1-1 and V is TRBV9; 7 bases match TRBD1. The germline gives CDR1 SGDLS, CDR2 YYNGEE. This CDR3 region has 14 residues. V lost 4 bases, J lost 3 bases, and 6 bases stayed unmatched.

This rearrangement joins TRBV18 to TRBJ1-2; no reliable D call. Looked up from germline, CDR1 is KGHSH and CDR2 is LQKENI. Trimming cost V 0 bases and J 0 bases, with 8 bases left between them. This CDR3 is 15 amino acids long. CDR3 residues: CASSPPLHPNYGYTF. Here the CDR3 DNA reads TGTGCCAGCTCACCACCGTTACATCCTAACTATGGCTACACCTTC.

This chain uses TRBV5-1 with TRBJ1-2; TRBD1 might be the D (6 bases). CDR1 and CDR2 from the germline V gene are SGHRS and YFSETQ. Trimming cost V 0 bases and J 6 bases, with 21 bases left between them. CDR3 length: 17 residues. CDR3 sequence reads: CASSLAGGAKNSHGYTF. The DNA of the CDR3 is TGCGCCAGCAGCTTGGCTGGGGGCGCAAAAAATTCCCATGGCTACACCTTC. Full variable domain (missing parts from reference TRBV5-1 and TRBJ1-2): KAGVTQTPRYLIKTRGQQVTLSCSPISGHRSVSWYQQTPGQGLQFLFEYFSETQRNKGNFPGRFSGRQFSNSRSEMNVSTLELGDSALYLCASSLAGGAKNSHGYTFGSGTRLTVV.

The V and J genes are TRBV28 and TRBJ1-2, with TRBD1 identical over 9 bases. The length of the CDR3 is 13 residues. V lost 8 bases and J lost 7; bases outside the gene matches: 8. Germline-derived CDR1 and CDR2 are MDHEN and SYDVKM. CDR3 sequence (DNA): TGTGCCAGCCGATTGGGACAGGGACCTGGCTACACCTTC. Translated, it gives CASRLGQGPGYTF.

The chain combines TRBV27 with TRBJ1-2; D perhaps matches TRBD1 (6 bases). Germline CDR1 and CDR2: MNHEY and SMNVEV (reference sequence). With 2 bases removed from V and 3 bases from J, the gap between germline ends came to 7 bases. The CDR3 length is 13 residues. The CDR3 DNA reads as TGTGCCAGCAGTTTAAACAGGGACTATGGCTACACCTTC. Its protein is CASSLNRDYGYTF.

This clone was counted once. The rearrangement links TRBV7-3 to TRBJ1-1, with a weak D call TRBD1 (5 bases). Germline V gene data show CDR1 as SGHTA and CDR2 as FQGTGA. The V end lost 5 bases, the J end lost 4 bases, and 14 bases lay between the germline ends. This CDR3 has 14 amino acids. The CDR3, as DNA: TGTGCCAGCAGCCCCATCGGGGGGGGCACTGAAGCTTTCTTT. It is translated as CASSPIGGGTEAFF. Full variable domain (missing parts from reference TRBV7-3 and TRBJ1-1): GAGVSQTPSNKVTEKGKYVELRCDPISGHTALYWYRQSLGQGPEFLIYFQGTGAADDSGLPNDRFFAVRPEGSVSTLKIQRTERGDSAVYLCASSPIGGGTEAFFGQGTRLTVV.

The genes are TRBV7-9 and TRBJ2-1, with 9 bases matching TRBD2. Germline CDR1 is SEHNR and CDR2 is FQNEAQ (reference sequence). The CDR3 consists of 17 residues. With V trimmed by 5 bases and J by 4 bases, 12 bases remained unmatched. The CDR3 loop is CASSPSRVAGAYNEQFF. Here the CDR3 DNA reads TGTGCCAGCAGCCCCTCTCGGGTAGCGGGGGCTTACAATGAGCAGTTCTTC.

The V gene is TRBV19, the J gene TRBJ2-1; the D gene is possibly TRBD2 (5 bases). The CDR3 totals 15 residues. The V gene's germline CDR1 is LNHDA and CDR2 SQIVND (reference sequence). The V end lost 2 bases, the J end lost 3 bases, and 11 bases lay between the germline ends. The CDR3 here is CASSIIRDYYNEQFF. CDR3 nucleotides: TGTGCCAGTAGTATAATACGGGATTACTACAATGAGCAGTTCTTC. Variable domain in full (rest from reference TRBV19 and TRBJ2-1): DGGITQSPKYLFRKEGQNVTLSCEQNLNHDAMYWYRQDPGQGLRLIYYSQIVNDFQKGDIAEGYSVSREKKESFPLTVTSAQKNPTAFYLCASSIIRDYYNEQFFGPGTRLTVL.

The chain joins TRBV6-1 to TRBJ2-7; D is possibly TRBD1 (6 bases). The germline V and J ends were trimmed by 3 bases and 4 bases, with 10 bases remaining between them. From germline, CDR1 is MNHNS and CDR2 SASEGT. The length of the CDR3 is 13 residues. Written as DNA, the CDR3 is TGTGCCAGCAGTGATCTACAGGGTTACGAGCAGTACTTC. Translation: CASSDLQGYEQYF.

This chain joins TRBV5-1 and TRBJ1-3, with 8 bases identical to TRBD1. CDR3 length: 15 amino acids. Trimming removed 3 bases from V and 3 bases from J; junction bases left unmatched: 5. Per the germline V gene, CDR1 is SGHRS and CDR2 is YFSETQ. The CDR3 protein is CASSSQTGVGNTIYF. The CDR3, as DNA: TGCGCCAGCAGCTCTCAGACAGGGGTTGGAAACACCATATATTTT.

The V gene is TRBV5-5, the J gene TRBJ1-4; 8 nucleotides line up with TRBD1. The CDR3 spans 15 residues. V dropped 3 bases and J dropped 6; count of bases not matched to a gene: 7. Germline-derived CDR1 and CDR2 are SGHKS and YYEKEE (reference sequence). Here the CDR3 reads CASSSQGARDEKLFF. The CDR3 bases are TGTGCCAGCAGCTCGCAGGGGGCGAGGGATGAAAAACTGTTTTTT.

The rearrangement joins TRBV6-2 or TRBV6-3 to TRBJ1-2; D perhaps matches TRBD1 (5 bases). This CDR3 spans 13 amino acids. Trimming took 4 bases from V and 8 from J, leaving 14 bases between them. Germline V gives CDR1 MNHEY, CDR2 SVGEGT. The CDR3 sequence: CASSFSGLWGYTF. CDR3 in DNA: TGTGCCAGCAGTTTCTCGGGGCTTTGGGGCTACACCTTC.

This rearrangement joins TRBV20-1 to TRBJ1-6; no clear D gene. Trimming stripped 3 bases from V and 0 bases from J, with 9 bases between. This CDR3 has 15 amino acids. Germline V gene sequence: CDR1 DFQATT, CDR2 SNEGSKA (reference sequence). Here the CDR3 DNA reads TGCAGTGCTAGTGATGCGCGCTCCTATAATTCACCCCTCCACTTT. This codes for CSASDARSYNSPLHF.

This clone has more than one count but fewer than ten. This sequence joins TRBV7-2 and TRBJ1-2; no definite D call. Trimming shortened V by 1 base and J by 8 bases, and 14 bases separated the two germline ends. CDR3 length: 14 residues. Germline V gene sequence: CDR1 SGHTA, CDR2 FQGNSA. The CDR3 DNA reads as TGTGCCAGCAGCTTAGATGGAGGCATTGAGGGCTACACCTTC. This translates into CASSLDGGIEGYTF.

CDR3 nucleotides: TGTGCCAGCAGTTACTTACGGGGAACCGGGGAGCTGTTTTTT. This gives the protein CASSYLRGTGELFF. The rearrangement uses TRBV6-5 and TRBJ2-2, with D possibly matching TRBD2 (5 bases). This CDR3 is built from 14 residues. Trimming stripped 1 base from V and 5 bases from J, with 8 bases between. Germline CDR1 and CDR2: MNHEY and SVGAGI.

This clone turned up a few times. The chain uses TRBV11-2 and TRBJ1-2, with 7 bases matching TRBD1. The germline CDR1 and CDR2 sequences are SGHAT and FQNNGV. Trimming removed 5 bases from V and 4 bases from J; junction bases left unmatched: 7. The CDR3 has 14 residues. The CDR3 protein is CASSRNRGGYGYTF. The DNA of the CDR3 is TGTGCCAGCAGCCGCAACAGGGGAGGCTATGGCTACACCTTC.